Presented here are 31 T cell receptor beta chains from one specimen sequenced in a study of blood T cell repertoires in COVID-19. Clones were read by immunoSEQ multiplex PCR, and TCRdb kept only the in-frame ones, dropping some. The sample records roughly 70,000 clones, 80% to 90% being singletons. Sequences were obtained from peripheral blood. The receptor set was obtained from an elderly woman with active COVID-19.

The V gene is TRBV2, the J gene TRBJ2-1; 8 bases agree with TRBD1. The length of the CDR3 is 14 residues. From germline, CDR1 is SNHLY and CDR2 FYNNEI. Germline trimming cut 11 bases from V and 5 bases from J; bases unmatched to any gene: 11. CDR3 DNA sequence: TGTGCCTTATTCCGGGACAGGTTAGACAATGAGCAGTTCTTC. Its protein is CALFRDRLDNEQFF.

The chain uses TRBV2 and TRBJ2-1, with D perhaps TRBD2 (6 bases). CDR3 size: 15 residues. Trimming took off 7 bases at V and 5 bases at J, with 18 bases between the two ends. Looked up from germline, CDR1 is SNHLY and CDR2 is FYNNEI. The chain's CDR3 is CASMREVGPHNEQFF. In nucleotides, the CDR3 is TGTGCCAGCATGAGGGAGGTGGGGCCCCACAATGAGCAGTTCTTC.

The rearrangement uses TRBV2 and TRBJ1-5, with no clear D. Germline CDR1 is SNHLY and CDR2 is FYNNEI. The CDR3 is made up of 16 amino acids. V was shortened by 3 bases and J by 0 bases, with 12 bases between the two germline ends. This CDR3 reads CASSDFRGYSNQPQHF. CDR3 bases: TGTGCCAGCAGTGATTTCCGGGGTTATAGCAATCAGCCCCAGCATTTT.

V is TRBV5-1 and J is TRBJ1-3, with D unclear. CDR1 and CDR2 from the germline V gene are SGHRS and YFSETQ. The V gene lost 2 bases and the J gene lost 4 bases, with 7 bases spanning the gap. This CDR3 has 13 amino acids. CDR3 sequence reads: CASSLQTGNTIYF. CDR3 DNA sequence: TGCGCCAGCAGCTTACAAACCGGAAACACCATATATTTT.

The chain carries TRBV28 and TRBJ1-5; 7 positions agree with TRBD1. The CDR3 consists of 15 residues. V gave up 6 bases and J gave up 8 bases; unmatched junction bases: 13. CDR1 and CDR2 (germline): MDHEN, SYDVKM. The CDR3 DNA sequence: TGTGCCAGCAGCCTGGACAGGAACAGGTTGGAGCCCCAGCATTTT. Its protein product is CASSLDRNRLEPQHF.

This clone was found a few times. The chain combines TRBV20-1 with TRBJ2-3, with D possibly being TRBD1 (6 bases). V shed 3 bases and J shed 4 bases, with 14 bases lying between them. Germline V gives CDR1 DFQATT, CDR2 SNEGSKA (reference sequence). There are 14 residues in the CDR3. CDR3 protein: CSASGSGDSDTQYF. The DNA of the CDR3 is TGCAGTGCTAGTGGGTCAGGGGATTCAGATACGCAGTATTTT.

This clone was seen only a few times. The rearrangement links TRBV7-2 to TRBJ1-6, with D perhaps matching TRBD1 (5 bases). V lost 3 bases, J lost 10 bases, and 16 bases lay in between. The CDR3 has 15 amino acids. Germline V gene data show CDR1 as SGHTA and CDR2 as FQGNSA. CDR3 in amino acids: CASSFGQGGYSPLHF. The CDR3 nucleotides are TGTGCCAGCAGCTTTGGTCAGGGTGGTTACTCACCCCTCCACTTT.

The chain couples TRBV7-3 to TRBJ2-2; the D gene is possibly TRBD1 (5 bases). Germline V gene sequence: CDR1 SGHTA, CDR2 FQGTGA. V lost 5 bases and J 1 base, leaving 11 bases between the germline ends. The CDR3 sequence is 15 residues long. CDR3 protein: CASSPRRVNTGELFF. The DNA of the CDR3 is TGTGCCAGCAGCCCCCGCAGGGTGAACACCGGGGAGCTGTTTTTT.

This clone has a single count. The chain combines TRBV19 with TRBJ1-6; perhaps TRBD1 as D (6 bases). The CDR3 extends over 14 amino acids. Germline loops: CDR1 LNHDA, CDR2 SQIVND (reference sequence). Trimming removed 6 bases at V and 10 bases at J, with 16 bases between. CDR3 protein: CASSITGLGSPLHF. The CDR3 coding sequence is TGTGCCAGTAGCATCACAGGGCTGGGATCACCCCTCCACTTT.

The chain joins TRBV27 to TRBJ2-2, with D possibly TRBD1 on 5 matching bases. With 6 bases removed from V and 6 bases from J, the gap between germline ends came to 5 bases. The V gene's germline CDR1 is MNHEY and CDR2 SMNVEV (reference sequence). The CDR3 consists of 11 residues. The DNA of the CDR3 is TGTGCCAGCAGAGGGGCCGGGGAGCTGTTTTTT. It yields the protein CASRGAGELFF.

The J gene is TRBJ2-2, the V gene TRBV19; D is ambiguous. Germline V gene lookup returns CDR1 LNHDA and CDR2 SQIVND (reference sequence). The CDR3 is 15 residues long. Trimming left V 0 bases short and J 7 bases short, with 12 bases between. For the CDR3, the DNA is TGTGCCAGTAGTATAGAACGACTTAGTGGCGGGGAGCTGTTTTTT. Amino acid sequence: CASSIERLSGGELFF. The full variable domain, with the rest looked up from reference TRBV19 and TRBJ2-2, is DGGITQSPKYLFRKEGQNVTLSCEQNLNHDAMYWYRQDPGQGLRLIYYSQIVNDFQKGDIAEGYSVSREKKESFPLTVTSAQKNPTAFYLCASSIERLSGGELFFGEGSRLTVL.

V is TRBV28 and J is TRBJ2-7, with D uncertain. In germline, CDR1 is MDHEN, CDR2 SYDVKM. The CDR3 is 13 amino acids. V was shortened by 5 bases and J by 7 bases, with 15 bases between the two germline ends. CDR3 residues: CASSKEYATEQYF. CDR3 DNA: TGTGCCAGCAGTAAGGAGTACGCGACTGAGCAGTACTTC. The full variable domain, its missing parts supplied by reference TRBV28 and TRBJ2-7, is DVKVTQSSRYLVKRTGEKVFLECVQDMDHENMFWYRQDPGLGLRLIYFSYDVKMKEKGDIPEGYSVSREKKERFSLILESASTNQTSMYLCASSKEYATEQYFGPGTRLTVT.

The chain uses TRBV5-1 and TRBJ2-2; D might be TRBD1 (6 bases). CDR1 and CDR2 from the germline V gene are SGHRS and YFSETQ. Trimming left V 4 bases short and J 4 bases short, with 14 bases between. The CDR3 totals 15 residues. CDR3 sequence (DNA): TGCGCCAGCAGCCCTGACAGGCGAGGCACCGGGGAGCTGTTTTTT. Protein sequence: CASSPDRRGTGELFF.

This rearrangement joins TRBV4-2 to TRBJ2-7; D is perhaps TRBD1 (5 bases). The length of the CDR3 is 14 residues. Germline V lookup: CDR1 LGHNA, CDR2 YNFKEQ. With 8 bases removed from V and 2 bases from J, the gap between germline ends came to 16 bases. CDR3 loop: CASSTRQSAYEQYF. The CDR3 DNA reads TGTGCCAGCTCTACCCGACAGTCAGCCTACGAGCAGTACTTC.

This clone was seen once. The genes are TRBV6-2 or TRBV6-3 and TRBJ1-3; TRBD1 might be the D (6 bases). This CDR3 region has 18 residues. V shed 6 bases and J shed 0 bases, with 21 bases lying between them. Germline V gene data show CDR1 as MNHEY and CDR2 as SVGEGT. CDR3 sequence reads: CASSLRRTGQHSGNTIYF. CDR3 in DNA: TGTGCCAGCAGCCTTCGCCGTACAGGACAGCACTCTGGAAACACCATATATTTT.

V and J are TRBV7-9 and TRBJ1-6; D gene uncertain. Looked up from germline, CDR1 is SEHNR and CDR2 is FQNEAQ (reference sequence). The CDR3 is made up of 14 amino acids. Trimming cost V 2 bases and J 10 bases, with 12 bases left between them. CDR3 in DNA: TGTGCCAGCAGCTTAACTCCTCCCTGGTCACCCCTCCACTTT. Translating it yields CASSLTPPWSPLHF.

V is TRBV4-1 and J is TRBJ2-1, with 8 positions matching TRBD2. This CDR3 has 16 amino acids. Unmatched junction bases numbered 9, after V lost 5 bases and J lost 3 bases. CDR1 MGHRA and CDR2 YSYEKL come from the germline V gene. CDR3 bases: TGCGCCAGCAGCGAACAAGTAGCGGGAATCTACAATGAGCAGTTCTTC. This gives the protein CASSEQVAGIYNEQFF.

CDR3 residues: CASSPLAVGAMNTEAFF. CDR3 nucleotide sequence: TGTGCCAGCAGCCCCCTGGCAGTTGGGGCCATGAACACTGAAGCTTTCTTT. The chain combines TRBV28 with TRBJ1-1, with D maybe TRBD1 (5 bases). Trimming pared 6 bases from V and 0 bases from J, leaving 20 bases between. The CDR3 extends over 17 amino acids. Germline CDR1 reads MDHEN; CDR2 reads SYDVKM.

The genes are TRBV19 and TRBJ1-2; TRBD1 matches at 8 bases. The germline V gene has CDR1 LNHDA and CDR2 SQIVND (reference sequence). This CDR3 comprises 12 residues. The V segment lost 6 bases and the J segment 8 bases; nucleotides outside the gene matches: 5. Written as DNA, the CDR3 is TGTGCCAGTAGGATGACAGGGGAAGGCTACACCTTC. Translation: CASRMTGEGYTF.

The gene calls are TRBV7-8 and TRBJ1-5; the D is unclear. V lost 2 bases and J lost 7, with 12 bases in between. CDR3 length: 14 amino acids. Germline CDR1 and CDR2: SGHVS and FQNEAQ. The CDR3 DNA sequence: TGTGCCAGCAGCTTAACGAACGGACTACAGCCCCAGCATTTT. Translation: CASSLTNGLQPQHF.

This chain links TRBV27 with TRBJ2-1; D may be TRBD2 (5 bases). In germline, CDR1 is MNHEY, CDR2 SMNVEV (reference sequence). V was shortened by 4 bases and J by 4 bases, with 11 bases between the two germline ends. The CDR3 covers 14 residues. The CDR3 spells CASSSLGGYNEQFF. In DNA, the CDR3 is TGTGCCAGCAGTTCCTTAGGAGGATACAATGAGCAGTTCTTC.

The chain's CDR3 is CASSLGAGARTEAFF. The CDR3 nucleotides are TGCGCCAGCAGCTTGGGGGCAGGGGCTCGGACTGAAGCTTTCTTT. V usage is TRBV5-1 and J usage is TRBJ1-1; the D gene is possibly TRBD1 (6 bases). Germline assignment: CDR1 SGHRS and CDR2 YFSETQ. This CDR3 contains 15 residues. The V end lost 0 bases, the J end lost 5 bases, and 14 bases lay between the germline ends.

The chain combines TRBV6-5 with TRBJ2-1; TRBD2 aligns across 9 bases. Per germline, CDR1 MNHEY and CDR2 SVGAGI. The CDR3 sequence is 14 residues long. V shed 7 bases, J shed 6 bases, and the junction held 7 bases outside the gene matches. CDR3 residues: CASNAGGPPNEQFF. The CDR3, as DNA: TGTGCCAGCAACGCGGGAGGGCCCCCCAATGAGCAGTTCTTC.

DNA for the CDR3: TGTGCCAGCAGGGACAGGGGAACCGGGGAGCTGTTTTTT. This translates into CASRDRGTGELFF. This chain uses TRBV6-5 with TRBJ2-2, with 9 bases aligning to TRBD1. Trimming took 6 bases from V and 5 from J; bases not matched to a gene: 1. CDR1 and CDR2 (germline): MNHEY, SVGAGI. The CDR3 has 13 amino acids.

The chain carries TRBV7-2 and TRBJ2-3; a weak D match, TRBD2 (5 bases). This CDR3 comprises 14 residues. Germline V lookup: CDR1 SGHTA, CDR2 FQGNSA. Deletions cut 3 bases from V and 1 base from J, with 8 bases between. CDR3 nucleotides: TGTGCCAGCAGCTTTGAAGCGGGCACAGATACGCAGTATTTT. Amino acid sequence: CASSFEAGTDTQYF.

This chain links TRBV11-1 with TRBJ2-3; D is uncertain. V lost 1 base and J 4 bases, leaving 9 bases between the germline ends. This CDR3 is 14 amino acids long. Germline assignment: CDR1 SGHAT and CDR2 FQDESV (reference sequence). The CDR3 loop is CASSLGRISDTQYF. The CDR3 region has the DNA TGTGCCAGCAGCTTAGGGAGAATCTCAGATACGCAGTATTTT.

The CDR3 nucleotides read TGTGCCATCAGGGATAAACTAGCGGGCTACAATGAGCAGTTCTTC. Protein: CAIRDKLAGYNEQFF. V is TRBV10-3 and J is TRBJ2-1, with TRBD2 identical over 9 bases. This CDR3 contains 15 residues. CDR1 and CDR2 from the germline V gene are ENHRY and SYGVKD. J lost 3 bases, V lost 6 bases, and 6 bases had no gene match.

V is TRBV5-1 and J is TRBJ2-5, with 9 bases aligning to TRBD2. CDR3 size: 16 residues. Unmatched junction bases numbered 7, after V lost 2 bases and J lost 2 bases. Per the germline V gene, CDR1 is SGHRS and CDR2 is YFSETQ. Here the CDR3 DNA reads TGCGCCAGCAGCTTAGCTAGCGGGATATTTCAAGAGACCCAGTACTTC. Protein: CASSLASGIFQETQYF.

The chain uses TRBV6-5 and TRBJ1-1, with 7 bases matching TRBD1. J gave up 4 bases and V 6 bases, and 5 bases lay outside the gene matches. This CDR3 has 13 amino acids. Germline V lookup: CDR1 MNHEY, CDR2 SVGAGI. The CDR3 protein is CASSRQGPTEAFF. Written as DNA, the CDR3 is TGTGCCAGCAGCCGACAGGGACCCACTGAAGCTTTCTTT.

This clone was counted between two and nine times. This chain links TRBV20-1 with TRBJ2-7; maybe TRBD1 (6 bases). This CDR3 region has 14 residues. Germline V lookup: CDR1 DFQATT, CDR2 SNEGSKA (reference sequence). V lost 3 bases and J lost 1, with 13 bases in between. The CDR3 sequence is CSASLTGSSYEQYF. As DNA, the CDR3 is TGCAGTGCTAGTCTCACAGGGTCTTCCTACGAGCAGTACTTC.

Concerning this clone itself: One end of the junction is discordant with germline, which a read error may explain. The chain employs TRBV7-7 and TRBJ2-3; 7 bases match TRBD2. In germline, CDR1 is SSHAT, CDR2 FNYEAQ (reference sequence). The CDR3 runs 16 residues. CDR3: CASSFGRGGVSDTQYF. For the CDR3, the DNA is TGTGCTAGCAGCTTCGGGCGGGGAGGGGTTTCAGATACGCAGTATTTT.